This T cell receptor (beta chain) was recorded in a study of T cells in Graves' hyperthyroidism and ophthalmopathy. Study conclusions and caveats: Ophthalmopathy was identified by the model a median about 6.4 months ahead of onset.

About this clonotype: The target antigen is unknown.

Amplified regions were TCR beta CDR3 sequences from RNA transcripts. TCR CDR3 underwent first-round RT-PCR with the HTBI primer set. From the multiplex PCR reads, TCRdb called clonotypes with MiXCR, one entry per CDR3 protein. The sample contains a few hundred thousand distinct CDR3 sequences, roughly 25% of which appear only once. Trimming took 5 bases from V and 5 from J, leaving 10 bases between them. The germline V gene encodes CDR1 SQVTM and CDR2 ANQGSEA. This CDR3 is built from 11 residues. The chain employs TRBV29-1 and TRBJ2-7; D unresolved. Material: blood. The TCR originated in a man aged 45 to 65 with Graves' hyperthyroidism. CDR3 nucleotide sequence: TGCAGCGTTCGACGCGGCCACGAGCAGTACTTC. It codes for CSVRRGHEQYF.